This TCR beta chain was sequenced for a study of control samples from healthy donors and cancer patients. Germline assignment: CDR1 SEHNR and CDR2 FQNEAQ (reference sequence). Deletions cut 2 bases from V and 5 bases from J, with 4 bases between. The CDR3 covers 12 residues. Repertoires were generated with immunoSEQ multiplex PCR, while TCRdb's copy carries only in-frame clones and drops some. The sample lists roughly 70,000 clones; 94% were seen once. The TCR was taken from a woman aged 30 to 39 in good health. The specimen sequenced was blood. The chain recombines TRBV7-9 with TRBJ1-5, with no clear D. CDR3 protein: CASSLSYQPQHF. DNA of the CDR3: TGTGCCAGCAGCTTATCATATCAGCCCCAGCATTTT.